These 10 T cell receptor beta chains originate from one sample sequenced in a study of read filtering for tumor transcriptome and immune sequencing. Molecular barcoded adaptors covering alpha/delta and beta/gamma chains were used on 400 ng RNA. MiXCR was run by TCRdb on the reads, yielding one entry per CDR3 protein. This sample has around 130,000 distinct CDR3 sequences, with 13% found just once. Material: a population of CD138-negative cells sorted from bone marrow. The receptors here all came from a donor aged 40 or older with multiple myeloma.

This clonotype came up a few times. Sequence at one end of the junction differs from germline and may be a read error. CDR3 bases: TGCGCCAGCAGCTTAGACAGCCTGAATCTGCCCCAGCATTTT. It encodes CASSLDSLNLPQHF. The chain couples TRBV5-1 to TRBJ1-5, with D tentatively TRBD1 (5 bases). Germline V gene data show CDR1 as SGHRS and CDR2 as YFSETQ. CDR3 length equals 14 residues.

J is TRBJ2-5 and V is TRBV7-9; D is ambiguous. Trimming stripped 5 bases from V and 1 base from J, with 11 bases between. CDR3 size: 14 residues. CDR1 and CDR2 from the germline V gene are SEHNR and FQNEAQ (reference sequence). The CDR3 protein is CASSGPAPQETQYF. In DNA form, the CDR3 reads TGTGCCAGCAGCGGCCCAGCGCCCCAAGAGACCCAGTACTTC.

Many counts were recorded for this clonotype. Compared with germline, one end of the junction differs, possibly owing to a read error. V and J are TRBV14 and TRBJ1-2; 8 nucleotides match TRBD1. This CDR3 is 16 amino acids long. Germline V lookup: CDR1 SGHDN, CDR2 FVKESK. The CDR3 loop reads CASSKGQGRASYGYAF. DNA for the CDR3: TGTGCCAGCAGCAAAGGACAGGGAAGGGCGTCCTATGGCTACGCCTTC.

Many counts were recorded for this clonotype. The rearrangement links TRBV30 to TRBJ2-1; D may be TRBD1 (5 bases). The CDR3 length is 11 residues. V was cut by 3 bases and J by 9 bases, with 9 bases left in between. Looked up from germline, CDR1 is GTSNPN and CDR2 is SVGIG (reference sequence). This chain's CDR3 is CAWRGAGEQFF. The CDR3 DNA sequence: TGTGCCTGGAGAGGGGCTGGTGAGCAGTTCTTC.

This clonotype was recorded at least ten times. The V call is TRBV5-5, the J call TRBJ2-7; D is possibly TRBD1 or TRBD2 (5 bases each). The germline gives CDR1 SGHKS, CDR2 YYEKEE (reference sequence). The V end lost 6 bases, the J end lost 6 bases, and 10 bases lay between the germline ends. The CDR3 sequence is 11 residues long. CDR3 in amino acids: CASNLGTEQYF. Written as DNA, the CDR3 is TGTGCCAGCAACCTAGGGACCGAGCAGTACTTC.

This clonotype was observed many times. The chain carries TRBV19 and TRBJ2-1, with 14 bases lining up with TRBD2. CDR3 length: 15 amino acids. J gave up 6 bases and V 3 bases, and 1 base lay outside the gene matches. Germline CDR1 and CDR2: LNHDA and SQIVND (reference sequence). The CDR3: CASSIGLAGGNEQFF. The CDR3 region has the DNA TGTGCCAGTAGTATTGGACTAGCGGGGGGCAATGAGCAGTTCTTC.

Here the CDR3 reads CASSLGTSGTSYEQYF. The DNA for the CDR3 is TGCGCCAGCAGCTTGGGTACTAGCGGGACGTCCTACGAGCAGTACTTC. The chain carries TRBV5-1 and TRBJ2-7, with TRBD2 identical over 10 bases. The CDR3 has 16 amino acids. Per germline, CDR1 SGHRS and CDR2 YFSETQ. Unmatched junction bases numbered 4, after V lost 0 bases and J lost 1 base.

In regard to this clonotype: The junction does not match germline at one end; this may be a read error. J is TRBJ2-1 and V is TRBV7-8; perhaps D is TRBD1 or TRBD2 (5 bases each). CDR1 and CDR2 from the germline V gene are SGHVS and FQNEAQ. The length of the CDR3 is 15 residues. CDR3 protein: CASRLGRDAYNEQFF. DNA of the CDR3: TGTGCCAGCAGATTAGGCAGGGACGCCTACAATGAGCAGTTCTTC.

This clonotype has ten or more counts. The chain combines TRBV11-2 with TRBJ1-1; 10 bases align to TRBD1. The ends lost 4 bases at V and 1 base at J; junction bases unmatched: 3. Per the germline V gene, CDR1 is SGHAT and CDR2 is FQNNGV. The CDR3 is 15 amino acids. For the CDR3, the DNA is TGTGCCAGCAGCTCCCGACAGGGGGCGAACACTGAAGCTTTCTTT. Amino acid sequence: CASSSRQGANTEAFF.

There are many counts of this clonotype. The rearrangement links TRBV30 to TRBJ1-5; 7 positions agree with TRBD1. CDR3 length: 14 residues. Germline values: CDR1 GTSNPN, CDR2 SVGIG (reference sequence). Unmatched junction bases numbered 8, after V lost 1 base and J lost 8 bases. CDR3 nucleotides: TGTGCCTGGAGTGGACAGGGCGGCGGAGAGCCCCAGCATTTT. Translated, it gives CAWSGQGGGEPQHF.